One TCR beta chain is described in this entry. Its antigen is as yet unknown. The data are from a study of cytomegalovirus exposure and HLA in healthy donors. The primer mix had 60 Vbeta and 13 Jbeta primers. Profiling relied on immunoSEQ multiplex PCR, and the TCRdb table lists in-frame clones only, not all of them. Of over 150,000 clones listed, about 80% are singletons. Broader study findings: Fewer N-insertions (relative to the roughly 730-donor mean) were reportedly seen in an Asian-associated ancestry cluster in a later analysis. Exclusion applied to some V segments, including TRBV6-2 and TRBV6-3, as they were indistinguishable. When analyzed later, the rates of TCR association showed variation by HLA locus, with DRB1 the most and HLA-C the fewest. In an earlier analysis, about 87% or about 30%: the productive usage of most TCR beta V segments.

Germline V gives CDR1 SNHLY, CDR2 FYNNEI. The CDR3 has 14 residues. Trimming at V came to 7 bases and at J to 7 bases, leaving 12 bases not matched to a gene. The material sequenced was PBMCs. This chain links TRBV2 with TRBJ2-7, with 8 bases lining up with TRBD2. The receptor was derived from a woman aged 40-49 years in good health and CMV-seronegative. CDR3 amino acids: CASKVGSGVPEQYF. DNA for the CDR3: TGTGCCAGCAAGGTCGGTAGCGGGGTCCCGGAGCAGTACTTC.